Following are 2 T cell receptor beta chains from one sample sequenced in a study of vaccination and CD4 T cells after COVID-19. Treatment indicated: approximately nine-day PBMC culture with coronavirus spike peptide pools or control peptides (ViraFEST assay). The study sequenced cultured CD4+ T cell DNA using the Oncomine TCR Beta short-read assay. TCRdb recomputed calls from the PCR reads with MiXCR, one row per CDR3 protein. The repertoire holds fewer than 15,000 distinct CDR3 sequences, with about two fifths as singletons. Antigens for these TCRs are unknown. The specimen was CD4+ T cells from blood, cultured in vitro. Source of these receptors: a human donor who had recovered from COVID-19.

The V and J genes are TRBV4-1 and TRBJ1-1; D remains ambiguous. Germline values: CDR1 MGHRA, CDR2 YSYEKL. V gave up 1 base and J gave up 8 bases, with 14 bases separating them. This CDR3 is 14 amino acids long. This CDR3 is CASSQAYSREEAFF. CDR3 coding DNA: TGCGCCAGCAGCCAAGCCTACTCAAGGGAGGAAGCTTTCTTT.

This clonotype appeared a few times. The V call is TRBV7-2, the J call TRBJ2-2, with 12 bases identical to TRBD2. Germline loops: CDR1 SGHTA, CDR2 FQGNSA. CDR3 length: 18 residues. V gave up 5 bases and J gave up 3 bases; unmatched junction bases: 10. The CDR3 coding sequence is TGTGCCAGCAGCCTCGATAGGACTAGCGGGATCTACACCGGGGAGCTGTTTTTT. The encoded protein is CASSLDRTSGIYTGELFF.